These T cell receptor beta chains were read from a single sample in a study of cytomegalovirus exposure and HLA in healthy donors. Generated by immunoSEQ multiplex PCR, the TCRdb table keeps only in-frame clones and is missing some. The profile shows 180,000 or so clones, 82% of them singletons. The sequenced material came from PBMCs. These receptors were collected from a male donor in good health and CMV-seronegative. The CDR3 runs from the conserved cysteine through the conserved F or W. The D gene is left open where the match is weak. Part of the rows lack a size; the others show once, few, many or a class for expanded clones.

TRBD1	TRBV29-1	TRBJ2-7	NA	CSAALDRGYEQYF	TGCAGCGCCGCGCTCGACAGGGGGTACGAGCAGTACTTC
NA	TRBV11-1	TRBJ2-5	NA	CASSLRGGTQYF	TGTGCCAGCAGCTTGAGGGGAGGGACCCAGTACTTC
TRBD1	TRBV18	TRBJ1-1	NA	CASSRQGALNTEAFF	TGTGCCAGCTCCCGTCAGGGGGCCCTGAACACTGAAGCTTTCTTT
NA	TRBV7-9	TRBJ1-1	NA	CSSSLDLGDTEAFF	TGTTCCAGCAGCTTAGATCTGGGAGATACTGAAGCTTTCTTT
NA	TRBV2	TRBJ2-5	NA	CASSEVKQETQYF	TGTGCCAGCAGTGAAGTTAAACAAGAGACCCAGTACTTC
NA	TRBV18	TRBJ1-2	NA	CASSPDSANYGYTF	TGTGCCAGCTCACCGGACAGCGCTAACTATGGCTACACCTTC
NA	TRBV5-5	TRBJ1-2	few	CASSRLGQEYGYTF	TGTGCCAGCAGCCGTCTTGGGCAGGAATATGGCTACACCTTC
NA	TRBV2	TRBJ2-1	NA	CASSAYYEDIVF	TGTGCCAGTAGTGCGTATTATGAGGACATAGTCTTC
NA	TRBV19	TRBJ2-7	NA	CASRRGYEQYF	TGTGCCAGTAGGCGGGGTTACGAGCAGTACTTC
TRBD2	TRBV29-1	TRBJ2-1	few	CSVLFSGGGYNEQFF	TGCAGCGTCCTTTTTAGCGGGGGGGGCTACAATGAGCAGTTCTTC
TRBD2	TRBV5-4	TRBJ2-1	NA	CASSFGLAGGWNEQFF	TGTGCCAGCAGCTTCGGGCTAGCGGGAGGGTGGAATGAGCAGTTCTTC
NA	TRBV5-5	TRBJ1-5	once	CASSLGSEPLYGSNQPQHF	TGTGCCAGCAGCTTGGGCTCAGAACCCCTATACGGGAGCAATCAGCCCCAGCATTTT
TRBD1	TRBV5-1	TRBJ1-1	NA	CASSRPGTGRTEAFF	TGCGCCAGCAGCCGCCCCGGGACAGGGAGGACTGAAGCTTTCTTT
NA	TRBV7-3	TRBJ2-5	NA	CASSLTGVKETQYF	TGTGCCAGCAGCTTAACAGGGGTAAAAGAGACCCAGTACTTC
NA	TRBV5-6	TRBJ2-5	once	CASSLDSRETQYF	TGTGCCAGCAGCTTGGACAGCCGAGAGACCCAGTACTTC
TRBD1	TRBV7-9	TRBJ1-1	once	CASSPGTGRGHMNTEAFF	TGTGCCAGCAGCCCCGGGACAGGGAGGGGCCATATGAACACTGAAGCTTTCTTT
NA	TRBV5-1	TRBJ1-1	NA	CASSPYRVSVTEAFF	TGCGCCAGCAGCCCTTACAGGGTGAGCGTCACTGAAGCTTTCTTT
TRBD1	TRBV5-1	TRBJ1-1	NA	CASSLAGQVVEAFF	TGCGCCAGCAGCTTGGCCGGACAGGTTGTGGAAGCTTTCTTT
TRBD1	TRBV6-5	TRBJ1-5	NA	CASGTGGQPQHF	TGTGCCAGCGGGACAGGGGGTCAGCCCCAGCATTTT
NA	TRBV6-5	TRBJ2-7	NA	CASSYLRGSYEQYF	TGTGCCAGCAGTTACCTCAGGGGTTCCTACGAGCAGTACTTC
TRBD1	TRBV19	TRBJ1-2	NA	CASTGTGVYGYTF	TGTGCCAGTACCGGGACAGGGGTTTATGGCTACACCTTC
NA	TRBV7-9	TRBJ2-5	NA	CASRSLGQETQYF	TGTGCCAGCCGCTCGCTTGGTCAGGAGACCCAGTACTTC
NA	TRBV6-1	TRBJ1-2	NA	CASSEQQEGYGYTF	TGTGCCAGCAGTGAACAACAGGAAGGGTATGGCTACACCTTC
NA	TRBV7-3	TRBJ1-1	NA	CASSLTGGPNTEAFF	TGTGCCAGCAGCTTAACAGGGGGTCCGAACACTGAAGCTTTCTTT
TRBD2	TRBV7-2	TRBJ2-7	NA	CASSVALLLAGGSYEQYF	TGTGCCAGCAGCGTCGCACTCTTACTAGCGGGAGGGTCCTACGAGCAGTACTTC
TRBD1	TRBV7-9	TRBJ1-5	few	CASSLAGTVNQPQHF	TGTGCCAGCAGCTTAGCCGGGACAGTGAATCAGCCCCAGCATTTT
TRBD1	TRBV15	TRBJ1-4	few	CATSTRQGATNEKLFF	TGTGCCACCAGCACTAGACAGGGGGCAACTAATGAAAAACTGTTTTTT
TRBD1	TRBV19	TRBJ1-5	NA	CASHMGDRANQPQHF	TGTGCCAGTCACATGGGGGACAGGGCGAATCAGCCCCAGCATTTT
TRBD2	TRBV7-9	TRBJ2-5	NA	CASRRLGAGGSQETQYF	TGTGCCAGCAGGCGCCTGGGAGCGGGGGGCAGTCAGGAGACCCAGTACTTC
TRBD2	TRBV13	TRBJ2-5	few	CASSLEASGTIYQETQYF	TGTGCCAGCAGCTTAGAGGCTAGCGGAACTATATACCAAGAGACCCAGTACTTC
NA	TRBV18	TRBJ1-1	NA	CASSPGQTGTEAFF	TGTGCCAGCTCACCAGGACAGACAGGCACTGAAGCTTTCTTT
NA	TRBV19	TRBJ1-5	NA	CASSFRAQPQHF	TGTGCCAGTAGTTTCAGGGCACAGCCCCAGCATTTT
NA	TRBV28	TRBJ2-1	NA	CASSFFLARGYNEQFF	TGTGCCAGCAGTTTTTTCCTAGCAAGAGGCTACAATGAGCAGTTCTTC
NA	TRBV5-1	TRBJ2-5	few	CASSAQGSQETQYF	TGCGCCAGCAGCGCACAGGGTAGCCAAGAGACCCAGTACTTC
NA	TRBV4-1	TRBJ2-7	NA	CASSRTESSYEQYF	TGCGCCAGCAGCCGAACAGAAAGCTCCTACGAGCAGTACTTC
NA	TRBV5-6	TRBJ2-1	NA	CASSLVAVYNEQFF	TGTGCCAGCAGCTTGGTGGCAGTCTACAATGAGCAGTTCTTC
NA	TRBV10-1	TRBJ1-5	NA	CASVLDRGAKTYSNQPQHF	TGCGCCAGTGTGTTAGATCGGGGGGCTAAGACATATAGCAATCAGCCCCAGCATTTT
NA	TRBV28	TRBJ1-4	NA	CASSFGGQGNEKLFF	TGTGCCAGCAGTTTCGGGGGGCAGGGTAATGAAAAACTGTTTTTT
TRBD1	TRBV9	TRBJ2-3	NA	CASSVGRGGGPDTQYF	TGTGCCAGCAGCGTAGGTAGAGGGGGCGGGCCAGATACGCAGTATTTT